This T cell receptor (beta chain) came from a study of T cells after yellow fever vaccination. TCRdb processed the 5' RACE reads anew with MiXCR; each CDR3 protein has one entry. The sample contains hundreds of thousands of distinct CDR3 sequences, approximately 10% of which appear only once. Study conclusions and caveats: The CD4 and CD8 compartments had a small share of their clonotypes in common.

Details on this clonotype: Antigen specificity is unknown.

Germline V gives CDR1 SEHNR, CDR2 FQNEAQ (reference sequence). V lost 0 bases, J lost 8 bases, and 9 bases stayed unmatched. CDR3 length: 15 amino acids. Sequencing was performed on PBMCs, taken on the day of the first yellow fever vaccination. The receptor's source is a man aged 18 to 29 who received the YFV17D yellow fever vaccine. The V gene is TRBV7-9, the J gene TRBJ1-2; 7 nucleotides match TRBD1. The CDR3 DNA reads as TGTGCCAGCAGCTTAGCAACAGGGGAAGTGAGCGGCTACACCTTC. Protein sequence: CASSLATGEVSGYTF. Looking up the rest from reference TRBV7-9 and TRBJ1-2 gives the full variable domain: DTGVSQNPRHKITKRGQNVTFRCDPISEHNRLYWYRQTLGQGPEFLTYFQNEAQLEKSRLLSDRFSAERPKGSFSTLEIQRTEQGDSAMYLCASSLATGEVSGYTFGSGTRLTVV.